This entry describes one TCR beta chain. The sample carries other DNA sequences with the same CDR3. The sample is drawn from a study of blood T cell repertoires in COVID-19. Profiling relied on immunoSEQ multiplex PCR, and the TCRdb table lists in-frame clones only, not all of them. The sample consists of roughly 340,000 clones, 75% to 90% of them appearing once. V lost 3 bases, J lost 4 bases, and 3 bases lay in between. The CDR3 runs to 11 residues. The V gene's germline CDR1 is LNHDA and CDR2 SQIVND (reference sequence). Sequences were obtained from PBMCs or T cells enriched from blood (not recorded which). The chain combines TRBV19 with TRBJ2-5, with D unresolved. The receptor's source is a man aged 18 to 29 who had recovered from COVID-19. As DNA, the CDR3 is TGTGCCAGTAGTATTCGAGAGACCCAGTACTTC. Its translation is CASSIRETQYF.